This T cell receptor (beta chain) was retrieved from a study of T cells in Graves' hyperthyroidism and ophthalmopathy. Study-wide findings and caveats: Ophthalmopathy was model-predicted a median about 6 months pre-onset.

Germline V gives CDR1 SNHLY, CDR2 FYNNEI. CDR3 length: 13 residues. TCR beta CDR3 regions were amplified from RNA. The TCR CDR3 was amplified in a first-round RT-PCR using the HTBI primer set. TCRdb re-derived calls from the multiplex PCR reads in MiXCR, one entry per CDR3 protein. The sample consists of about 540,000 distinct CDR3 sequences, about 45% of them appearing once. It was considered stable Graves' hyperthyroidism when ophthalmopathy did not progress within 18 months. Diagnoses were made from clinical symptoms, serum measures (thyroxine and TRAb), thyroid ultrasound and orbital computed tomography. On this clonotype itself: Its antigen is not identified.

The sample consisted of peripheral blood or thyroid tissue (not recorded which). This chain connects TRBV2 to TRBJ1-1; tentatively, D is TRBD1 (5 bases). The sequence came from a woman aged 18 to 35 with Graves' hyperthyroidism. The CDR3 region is CASPLGPGTEAFF. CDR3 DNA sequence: TGTGCTAGTCCTTTGGGACCGGGCACTGAAGCTTTCTTT.